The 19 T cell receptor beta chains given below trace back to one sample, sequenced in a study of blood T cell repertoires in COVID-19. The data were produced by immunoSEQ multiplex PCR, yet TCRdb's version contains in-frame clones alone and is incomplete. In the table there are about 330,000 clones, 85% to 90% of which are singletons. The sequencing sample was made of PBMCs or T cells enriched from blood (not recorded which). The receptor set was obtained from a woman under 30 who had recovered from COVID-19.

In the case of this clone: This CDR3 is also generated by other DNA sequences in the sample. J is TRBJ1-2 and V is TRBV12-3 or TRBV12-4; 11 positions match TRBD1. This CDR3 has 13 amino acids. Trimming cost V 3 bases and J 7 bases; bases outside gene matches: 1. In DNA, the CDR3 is TGTGCCAGCAGTTTCGGGACAGGGGGTGGCTACACCTTC. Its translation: CASSFGTGGGYTF.

The CDR3 nucleotides read TGTGCCAGCAGTCGGAGGGCAGGGGGTACTCAGCCCCAGCATTTT. It translates to CASSRRAGGTQPQHF. The chain carries TRBV2 and TRBJ1-5; 7 bases map to TRBD1. Losses at the gene ends were 5 bases for V and 6 bases for J; bases not matched to a gene: 10. CDR1 is SNHLY and CDR2 is FYNNEI in the germline V gene. CDR3 length: 15 amino acids.

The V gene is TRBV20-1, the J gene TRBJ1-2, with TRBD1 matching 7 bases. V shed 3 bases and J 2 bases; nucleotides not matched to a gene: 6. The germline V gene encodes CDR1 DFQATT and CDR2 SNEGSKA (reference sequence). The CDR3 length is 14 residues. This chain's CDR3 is CSASTGDSNYGYTF. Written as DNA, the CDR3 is TGCAGTGCTAGTACAGGGGATTCGAACTATGGCTACACCTTC.

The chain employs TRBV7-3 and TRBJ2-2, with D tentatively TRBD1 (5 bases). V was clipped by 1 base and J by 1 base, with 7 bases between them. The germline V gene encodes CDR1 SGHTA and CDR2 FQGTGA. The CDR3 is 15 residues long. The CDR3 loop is CASSLKGLNTGELFF. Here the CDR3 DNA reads TGTGCCAGCAGCTTAAAGGGGCTGAACACCGGGGAGCTGTTTTTT.

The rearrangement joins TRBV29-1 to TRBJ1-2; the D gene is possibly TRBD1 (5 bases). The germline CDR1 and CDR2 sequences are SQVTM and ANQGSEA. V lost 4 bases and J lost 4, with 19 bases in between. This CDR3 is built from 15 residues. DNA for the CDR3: TGCAGCGTTGTACTCCAAGACAGTGGTGGCTATGGCTACACCTTC. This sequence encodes CSVVLQDSGGYGYTF.

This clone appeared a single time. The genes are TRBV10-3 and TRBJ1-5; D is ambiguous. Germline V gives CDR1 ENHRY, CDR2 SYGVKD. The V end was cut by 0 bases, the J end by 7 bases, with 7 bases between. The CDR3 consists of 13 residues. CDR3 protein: CAISESREQPQHF. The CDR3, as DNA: TGTGCCATCAGTGAGTCAAGGGAGCAGCCCCAGCATTTT.

The CDR3 nucleotides are TGTGCCAGCAGCGCTTCCTATCATGAGCAGTTCTTC. Its translation is CASSASYHEQFF. V usage is TRBV9 and J usage is TRBJ2-1; D remains unclear. CDR1 is SGDLS, CDR2 YYNGEE, per germline. Trimming shortened V by 3 bases and J by 8 bases, and 9 bases separated the two germline ends. This CDR3 comprises 12 residues.

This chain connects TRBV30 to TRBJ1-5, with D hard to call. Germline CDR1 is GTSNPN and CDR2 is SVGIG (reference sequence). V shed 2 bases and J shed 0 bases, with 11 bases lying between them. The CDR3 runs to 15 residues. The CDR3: CAWSTSPYSNQPQHF. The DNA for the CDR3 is TGTGCCTGGAGTACATCCCCTTATAGCAATCAGCCCCAGCATTTT.

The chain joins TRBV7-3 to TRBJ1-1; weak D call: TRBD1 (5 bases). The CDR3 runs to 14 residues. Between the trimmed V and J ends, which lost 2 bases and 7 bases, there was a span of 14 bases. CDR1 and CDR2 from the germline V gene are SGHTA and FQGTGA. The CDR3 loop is CASSLGSGLGEAFF. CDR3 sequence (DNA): TGTGCCAGCAGCTTAGGATCGGGACTAGGTGAAGCTTTCTTT.

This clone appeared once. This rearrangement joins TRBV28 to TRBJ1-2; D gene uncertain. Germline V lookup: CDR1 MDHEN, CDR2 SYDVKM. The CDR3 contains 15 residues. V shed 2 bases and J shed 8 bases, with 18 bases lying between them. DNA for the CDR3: TGTGCCAGCAGTTTAATTCCGGACGGCGGAGGGGGCTACACCTTC. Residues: CASSLIPDGGGGYTF.

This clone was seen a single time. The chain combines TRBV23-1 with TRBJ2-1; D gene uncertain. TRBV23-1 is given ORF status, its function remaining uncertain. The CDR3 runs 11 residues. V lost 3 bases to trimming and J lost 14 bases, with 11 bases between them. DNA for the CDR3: TGCGCCAGCAGTCACGGCCAGGTAAAGTTCTTC. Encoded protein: CASSHGQVKFF.

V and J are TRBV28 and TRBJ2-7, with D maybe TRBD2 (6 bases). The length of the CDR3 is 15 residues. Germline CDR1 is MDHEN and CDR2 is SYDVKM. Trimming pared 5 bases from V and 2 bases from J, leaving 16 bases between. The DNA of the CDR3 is TGTGCCAGCAGTATCCCAGGGCGGGGTACCTACGAGCAGTACTTC. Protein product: CASSIPGRGTYEQYF.

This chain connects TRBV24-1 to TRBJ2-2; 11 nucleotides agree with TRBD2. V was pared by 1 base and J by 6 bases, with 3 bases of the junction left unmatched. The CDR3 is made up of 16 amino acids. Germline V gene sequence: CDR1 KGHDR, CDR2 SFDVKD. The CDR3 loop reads CATSDFPTSGAGELFF. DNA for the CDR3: TGTGCCACCAGTGATTTTCCGACTAGCGGGGCCGGGGAGCTGTTTTTT.

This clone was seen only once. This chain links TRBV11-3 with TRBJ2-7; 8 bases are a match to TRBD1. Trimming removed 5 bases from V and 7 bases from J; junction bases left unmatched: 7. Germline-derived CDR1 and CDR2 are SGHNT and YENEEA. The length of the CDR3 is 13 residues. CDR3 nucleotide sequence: TGTGCCAGCAGCGGGACAGGCGCTCGTGAGCAGTACTTC. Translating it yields CASSGTGAREQYF.

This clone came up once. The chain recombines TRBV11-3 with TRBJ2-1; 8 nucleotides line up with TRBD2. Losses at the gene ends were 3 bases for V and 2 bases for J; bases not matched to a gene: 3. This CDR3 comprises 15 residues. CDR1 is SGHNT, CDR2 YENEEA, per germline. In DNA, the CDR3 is TGTGCCAGCAGCTTGGCGGGAGGTGCCTACAATGAGCAGTTCTTC. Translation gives CASSLAGGAYNEQFF.

The CDR3 nucleotides read TGTGCCAGCAGCTTAGGGCCGGAGGAAAAACTGTTTTTT. Translating gives CASSLGPEEKLFF. The V and J genes are TRBV7-8 and TRBJ1-4; D gene uncertain. V lost 1 base, J lost 8 bases, and 8 bases lay in between. CDR3 length equals 13 residues. CDR1 SGHVS and CDR2 FQNEAQ come from the germline V gene.

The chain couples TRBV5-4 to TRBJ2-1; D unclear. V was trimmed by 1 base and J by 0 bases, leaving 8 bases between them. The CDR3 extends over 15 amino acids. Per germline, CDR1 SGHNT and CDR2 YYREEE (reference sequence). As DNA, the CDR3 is TGTGCCAGCAGCTTGTCTGTTTCCTCCTACAATGAGCAGTTCTTC. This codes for CASSLSVSSYNEQFF.

DNA of the CDR3: TGTGCCAGCAGCTTAGCAGGTTTTGAGCAGTATTTT. It specifies CASSLAGFEQYF. The J gene is TRBJ2-3, the V gene TRBV13, with D unclear. The V gene lost 1 base and the J gene lost 11 bases, with 10 bases spanning the gap. The CDR3 has 12 residues. Per germline, CDR1 PRHDT and CDR2 FYEKMQ (reference sequence).

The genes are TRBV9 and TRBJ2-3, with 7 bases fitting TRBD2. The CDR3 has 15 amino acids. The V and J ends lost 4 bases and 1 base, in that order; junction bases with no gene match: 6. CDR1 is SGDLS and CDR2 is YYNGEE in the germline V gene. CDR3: CASSSHRGGTDTQYF. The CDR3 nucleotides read TGTGCCAGCAGCTCCCACCGGGGGGGCACAGATACGCAGTATTTT.